These T cell receptor beta chains were read from a single sample in a study of post-analysis software for immune sequencing data. TCRdb re-called the PCR reads through MiXCR, storing one row per CDR3 protein. This table has hundreds of thousands of distinct CDR3 sequences, 30% appearing once. Sequencing input: blood. The receptor set was obtained from a girl aged 10-17 years with multiple sclerosis. Each CDR3 is given with its conserved first and last residue. The D gene is left open where the match is weak. Expanded clones are given a class, and other clones once, few, many or no size at all.

V gene	clone size	D gene	J gene	CDR3 DNA	CDR3 protein
TRBV10-3	few	TRBD2	TRBJ2-5	TGTGCCATCAGTGGGGCGGGGGGTAAAGAGACCCAGTACTTC	CAISGAGGKETQYF
TRBV6-6	few	-	TRBJ1-2	TGTGCCAGCAGTCCGCCTCCATACCGGAGCCAAGTTGGCTACACCTTC	CASSPPPYRSQVGYTF
TRBV27	-	-	TRBJ2-7	TGTGCCAGCAGTCTTAGCATGGGGGTCGAGCGGTACTTC	CASSLSMGVERYF
TRBV3-1	-	TRBD2	TRBJ2-3	TGTGCCAGCAGCCAAAGACTAGCGGAACGCACAGATACGCAGTATTTT	CASSQRLAERTDTQYF
TRBV29-1	-	-	TRBJ2-5	TGCAGCGTCCCCGCTCGTCCGCGAGAGACCCAGTACTTC	CSVPARPRETQYF
TRBV29-1	-	-	TRBJ2-5	TGCAGCCATCGCGGCAGAGAAGAGACCCAGTACTTC	CSHRGREETQYF
TRBV6-2/TRBV6-3	many	TRBD2	TRBJ2-5	TGTGCCAGCAGGGGCATCGGCGGGGGAAGACAAGAGACCCAGTACTTC	CASRGIGGGRQETQYF
TRBV18	-	TRBD1	TRBJ2-5	TGTGCCAGTAAGCCGGGACAGGGACAAGAGACCCAGTACTTC	CASKPGQGQETQYF
TRBV28	-	TRBD2	TRBJ2-7	TGTGCCAGCATCCCGACTAGCGAGATATACTACGAGCAGTACTTC	CASIPTSEIYYEQYF
TRBV24-1	few	-	TRBJ1-5	TGTGCCACCAGTGTCAAGGGGAGCAATCAGCCCCAGCATTTT	CATSVKGSNQPQHF
TRBV20-1	few	-	TRBJ2-7	TGCAGTGCTAGTCCCCCCCGCGGCGGACCGTCGAGCGAGCAGTACTTC	CSASPPRGGPSSEQYF
TRBV10-3	few	-	TRBJ2-7	TGTGCCATCAGCCAGGATTCCTACGAGCAGTACTTC	CAISQDSYEQYF
TRBV7-2	-	-	TRBJ1-2	TGTGCCAGCAGCGTCGACAGGTTGACTAACTATGGCTACACCTTC	CASSVDRLTNYGYTF
TRBV28	-	-	TRBJ1-2	TGTGCCAGCACCACCGTCGAGGCTGGCTACACCTTC	CASTTVEAGYTF
TRBV7-2	-	-	TRBJ1-1	TGTGCCAGCAGCTCCCAGGGCCCGGGCACTGAAGCTTTCTTT	CASSSQGPGTEAFF
TRBV7-9	-	-	TRBJ2-7	TGTGCCAGCGGAGTGACAGCCTCCTACGAGCAGTACTTC	CASGVTASYEQYF
TRBV12-3/TRBV12-4	few	-	TRBJ2-5	TGTGCCAGCAGTTTAGGACCCAGGGGACAAGAGACCCAGTACTTC	CASSLGPRGQETQYF
TRBV5-5	-	TRBD2	TRBJ2-1	TGTGCCAGCAGCCCCTATTCTAGCGGGAGGGCCTTTGAGCAGTTCTTC	CASSPYSSGRAFEQFF
TRBV3-1	-	TRBD1	TRBJ2-1	TGTGCCAGCAGCCAAGGTAGGGACAGCGGTGAGCAGTTCTTC	CASSQGRDSGEQFF
TRBV12-3/TRBV12-4	few	TRBD1	TRBJ2-1	TGTGCCAGCAGTTTCCGACAGGGGACCTACAATGAGCAGTTCTTC	CASSFRQGTYNEQFF
TRBV7-2	many	-	TRBJ1-1	TGTGCCAGCAGCTTAGTTGCCCGGGGAGCTTTCTTT	CASSLVARGAFF
TRBV29-1	-	-	TRBJ2-1	TGCAGCGTTGGAAGTCGGGATGAGCAGTTCTTC	CSVGSRDEQFF
TRBV7-2	many	-	TRBJ2-1	TGTGCCAGCAGCATCGGGGGACGGTACAATGAGCAGTTCTTC	CASSIGGRYNEQFF
TRBV11-2	-	TRBD1	TRBJ1-5	TGTGCCAGCAGCCAAGACAGGGGCCGCAATCAGCCCCAGCATTTT	CASSQDRGRNQPQHF
TRBV20-1	-	-	TRBJ2-7	TGCAGTGCTCCGGCCGCAACTAGCACTGACGAGCAGTACTTC	CSAPAATSTDEQYF
TRBV7-2	few	-	TRBJ2-5	TGTGCCAGCAGCAGAGGACTTTTGACTGAAGAGACCCAGTACTTC	CASSRGLLTEETQYF
TRBV28	-	-	TRBJ1-4	TGTGCCAGCAGGCGGACGGTCCTACTAACTAATGAAAAACTGTTTTTT	CASRRTVLLTNEKLFF
TRBV24-1	few	-	TRBJ2-2	TGTGCCGCGGACGACGGATCGAACACCGGGGAGCTGTTTTTT	CAADDGSNTGELFF
TRBV5-1	-	-	TRBJ1-4	TGCGCCAGCAGCCCGGAAAGGTTCGGTAATGAAAAACTGTTTTTT	CASSPERFGNEKLFF
TRBV20-1	-	TRBD2	TRBJ2-1	TGCAGTTCGAGCGGGAGTGAATCCTACAATGAGCAGTTCTTC	CSSSGSESYNEQFF
TRBV28	-	TRBD1	TRBJ1-4	TGTGCCAGCAGAACCCGACAGGGGCTGTTTTTT	CASRTRQGLFF
TRBV12-3/TRBV12-4	few	-	TRBJ1-2	TGTGCCAGCAGTTTAACCAGGGCCTATGGCTACACCTTC	CASSLTRAYGYTF
TRBV28	-	-	TRBJ2-7	TGTGCCAGCAGGGTCGTCAGGGGTTACGAGCAGTACTTC	CASRVVRGYEQYF
TRBV20-1	-	TRBD1	TRBJ2-1	TGCAGTGCTTCGGGACAGGGGGGGCATGAGCAGTTCTTC	CSASGQGGHEQFF
TRBV27	-	TRBD2	TRBJ2-5	TGTGCCGGAGACCCAACTAGCGTCAGGGAGACCCAGTACTTC	CAGDPTSVRETQYF
TRBV4-1	few	-	TRBJ1-5	TGCGCCAGCAGCCAGGGCATGGATCAGCCCCAGCATTTT	CASSQGMDQPQHF
TRBV5-4	-	-	TRBJ2-5	TGTGCCAGCAGCTTGGGCCCTACGGGAGAGACCCAGTACTTC	CASSLGPTGETQYF
TRBV20-1	few	-	TRBJ1-4	TGCAGTGCTAGATTGGTTGAAAAACTGTTTTTT	CSARLVEKLFF
TRBV25-1	-	TRBD1	TRBJ1-2	TGTGCCAGCGGAGGACAGGGGGCAAGTGGCTACACCTTC	CASGGQGASGYTF
TRBV5-6	-	TRBD2	TRBJ2-3	TGTGCCAGCAGCTTTAATAGCGGGGGCCTCACAGATACGCAGTATTTT	CASSFNSGGLTDTQYF
TRBV4-3	few	-	TRBJ2-7	TGCGCCAGCAGCCCGGATTGGTCCGGCGAGCAGTACTTC	CASSPDWSGEQYF
TRBV20-1	once	TRBD2	TRBJ2-3	TGCAGTGCTAGAGATAGGATTTTCGGACTAGCGGGAGGCGAGGATACGCAGTATTTT	CSARDRIFGLAGGEDTQYF
TRBV20-1	few	TRBD2	TRBJ2-3	TGCAGTGCTAGAGATTCCGGCGGGGGGGACACAGATACGCGGTATTTT	CSARDSGGGDTDTRYF
TRBV19	-	-	TRBJ2-7	TGTGCCAGTAGAGGGGGGGCCCACTACGAGCAGTACTTC	CASRGGAHYEQYF
TRBV4-3	-	TRBD2	TRBJ2-3	TGCGCCAGCAGCCAATTTAGCGGGACATCTCGCACAGATACGCAGTATTTT	CASSQFSGTSRTDTQYF
TRBV9	-	-	TRBJ1-1	TGTGCCAGCAGCGTAGACCCGACAGTTAACACTGAAGCTTTCTTT	CASSVDPTVNTEAFF
TRBV6-5	few	-	TRBJ2-7	TGTGCCAGCAGGTCCACAGGGCTTTCCTACGAGCAGTACTTC	CASRSTGLSYEQYF
TRBV27	-	-	TRBJ1-1	TGTGCCAGCAGTCAAGCGACCGGGCGCACTGAAGCTTTCTTT	CASSQATGRTEAFF
TRBV19	-	-	TRBJ2-7	TGTGCCAGTAGTATTTCGTGGGCACGGGACGAGCAGTACTTC	CASSISWARDEQYF
TRBV20-1	-	-	TRBJ2-5	TGCAGTGCGGAGTCGACAGAGAAAGAGACCCAGTACTTC	CSAESTEKETQYF
TRBV7-2	-	TRBD2	TRBJ2-5	TGTGCCAGCAGCCCCGCGGGAGGGGGGGCTCTTAAAGAGACCCAGTACTTC	CASSPAGGGALKETQYF
TRBV3-1	few	TRBD1	TRBJ1-6	TGTGCCAGCAGCACGACCGGGACAGAGGGTTCACCCCTCCACTTT	CASSTTGTEGSPLHF
TRBV4-3	many	TRBD1	TRBJ2-7	TGCGCCAGCAGCCAAGATTATGAGACAGGGGGCTTGAAAGCCTACGAGCAGTACTTC	CASSQDYETGGLKAYEQYF
TRBV7-9	-	-	TRBJ2-7	TGTGCCAGCAGCTACGGGGGAGAGTACGAGCAGTACTTC	CASSYGGEYEQYF
TRBV2	few	TRBD1	TRBJ2-5	TGTGCCAGCAGCGTGGACAGGGTGGAGACCCAGTACTTC	CASSVDRVETQYF